These T cell receptor beta chains were read from a single sample in a study of graft-versus-host responses after intestinal transplantation. These TCRs' antigens remain unknown. Profiled with immunoSEQ multiplex PCR; TCRdb holds only in-frame clones, not every one. The sample includes some 100,000 clones, 85% to 95% of them seen just once. The source material was unstimulated CD8+ T cells sorted from spleen or lymph node cells, sampled before transplant. The receptors were sampled from a human donor who was the organ donor for an intestinal transplant. Each CDR3 is given with its conserved first and last residue. The order of the fields is V gene, clone size, J gene, D gene, CDR3 protein, CDR3 DNA. D genes are given only for firm matches. Part of the rows lack a size; the others show once, few, many or a class for expanded clones.

V gene: TRBV6-1; clone size: few; J gene: TRBJ1-5; D gene: TRBD1; CDR3 protein: CASSEVQGADNQPQHF; CDR3 DNA: TGTGCCAGCAGTGAAGTCCAGGGGGCAGACAATCAGCCCCAGCATTTT
V gene: TRBV5-1; clone size: .; J gene: TRBJ2-7; D gene: TRBD1; CDR3 protein: CASSLSGTAVYEQYF; CDR3 DNA: TGCGCCAGCAGCCTCTCCGGGACAGCGGTCTACGAGCAGTACTTC
V gene: TRBV5-4; clone size: .; J gene: TRBJ1-1; D gene: TRBD1; CDR3 protein: CASSLITGDGTEAFF; CDR3 DNA: TGTGCCAGCAGCTTGATTACAGGGGACGGCACTGAAGCTTTCTTT
V gene: TRBV9; clone size: .; J gene: TRBJ2-5; D gene: .; CDR3 protein: CASSVKPGGAGEVETQYF; CDR3 DNA: TGTGCCAGCAGCGTAAAGCCTGGGGGGGCTGGGGAGGTAGAGACCCAGTACTTC
V gene: TRBV30; clone size: .; J gene: TRBJ2-7; D gene: TRBD1; CDR3 protein: CAWSTGTGLTEQYF; CDR3 DNA: TGTGCCTGGAGTACCGGGACAGGGTTGACCGAGCAGTACTTC
V gene: TRBV25-1; clone size: .; J gene: TRBJ2-2; D gene: .; CDR3 protein: CASTGTMDTGELFF; CDR3 DNA: TGTGCCAGCACTGGGACAATGGACACCGGGGAGCTGTTTTTT
V gene: TRBV2; clone size: .; J gene: TRBJ1-2; D gene: .; CDR3 protein: CARRYGYTF; CDR3 DNA: TGTGCCAGGAGATATGGCTACACCTTC
V gene: TRBV25-1; clone size: .; J gene: TRBJ2-3; D gene: TRBD2; CDR3 protein: CASSSRGGAITDTQYF; CDR3 DNA: TGTGCCAGCAGTTCTCGGGGGGGGGCAATCACAGATACGCAGTATTTT
V gene: TRBV21-1; clone size: .; J gene: TRBJ1-2; D gene: .; CDR3 protein: CASSGKSRVSGYTF; CDR3 DNA: TGTGCCAGCAGCGGAAAGTCCAGGGTAAGTGGCTACACCTTC
V gene: TRBV9; clone size: .; J gene: TRBJ2-7; D gene: TRBD1; CDR3 protein: CASSSLGQGEQYF; CDR3 DNA: TGTGCCAGCAGCAGTCTAGGACAGGGTGAGCAGTACTTC
V gene: TRBV28; clone size: .; J gene: TRBJ1-1; D gene: TRBD1; CDR3 protein: CASSLWGQGNTEAFF; CDR3 DNA: TGTGCCAGCAGTTTATGGGGACAGGGGAACACTGAAGCTTTCTTT
V gene: TRBV18; clone size: .; J gene: TRBJ2-2; D gene: .; CDR3 protein: CASSPRQLTGELFF; CDR3 DNA: TGTGCCAGCTCACCGAGACAGCTCACCGGGGAGCTGTTTTTT
V gene: TRBV25-1; clone size: .; J gene: TRBJ1-2; D gene: .; CDR3 protein: CASMGTDRSYGYTF; CDR3 DNA: TGTGCCAGCATGGGCACCGACAGGAGCTATGGCTACACCTTC
V gene: TRBV4-1; clone size: .; J gene: TRBJ2-7; D gene: .; CDR3 protein: CASSPEVATSFEQYF; CDR3 DNA: TGCGCCAGCAGCCCGGAGGTCGCGACCTCCTTCGAGCAGTACTTC
V gene: TRBV28; clone size: .; J gene: TRBJ1-2; D gene: .; CDR3 protein: CASSYQTTWAGYTF; CDR3 DNA: TGTGCCAGCAGTTACCAGACTACCTGGGCTGGCTACACCTTC
V gene: TRBV5-8; clone size: .; J gene: TRBJ2-5; D gene: .; CDR3 protein: CASSLEESGETQYF; CDR3 DNA: TGTGCCAGCAGCTTGGAGGAATCGGGAGAGACCCAGTACTTC
V gene: TRBV7-8; clone size: .; J gene: TRBJ1-2; D gene: .; CDR3 protein: CASSVRVNANGYTF; CDR3 DNA: TGTGCCAGCAGCGTCAGGGTAAACGCTAATGGCTACACCTTC
V gene: TRBV15; clone size: once; J gene: TRBJ2-1; D gene: .; CDR3 protein: CATSSTKGLAHNEQFF; CDR3 DNA: TGTGCCACCAGCAGCACCAAAGGGCTAGCCCACAATGAGCAGTTCTTC
V gene: TRBV10-3; clone size: .; J gene: TRBJ2-6; D gene: TRBD1; CDR3 protein: CAISAKGADQPSGANVLTF; CDR3 DNA: TGTGCCATCAGTGCAAAGGGGGCCGACCAACCCTCTGGGGCCAACGTCCTGACTTTC
V gene: TRBV28; clone size: .; J gene: TRBJ2-1; D gene: TRBD2; CDR3 protein: CASSLLGTSGNEQFF; CDR3 DNA: TGTGCCAGCAGTTTACTGGGGACTAGCGGTAATGAGCAGTTCTTC
V gene: TRBV27; clone size: .; J gene: TRBJ2-1; D gene: TRBD2; CDR3 protein: CASSAGGGNEQFF; CDR3 DNA: TGTGCCAGCAGTGCCGGGGGGGGCAATGAGCAGTTCTTC
V gene: TRBV5-1; clone size: once; J gene: TRBJ2-5; D gene: .; CDR3 protein: CASSSAGFSVIDFETQYF; CDR3 DNA: TGCGCCAGCAGCTCGGCGGGATTTTCCGTAATCGATTTCGAGACCCAGTACTTC
V gene: TRBV30; clone size: .; J gene: TRBJ2-1; D gene: TRBD1; CDR3 protein: CAWSVQTGGGYNEQFF; CDR3 DNA: TGTGCCTGGAGTGTCCAGACAGGGGGGGGGTACAATGAGCAGTTCTTC
V gene: TRBV28; clone size: .; J gene: TRBJ1-2; D gene: TRBD1; CDR3 protein: CASTMDRVGGYTF; CDR3 DNA: TGTGCCAGCACTATGGACAGGGTGGGGGGCTACACCTTC
V gene: TRBV6-1; clone size: few; J gene: TRBJ1-1; D gene: .; CDR3 protein: CASERGLTEAFF; CDR3 DNA: TGTGCCAGCGAAAGGGGGTTGACTGAAGCTTTCTTT
V gene: TRBV10-2; clone size: .; J gene: TRBJ2-2; D gene: .; CDR3 protein: CASSEQAGGRTGELFF; CDR3 DNA: TGCGCCAGCAGTGAGCAGGCGGGCGGGCGTACCGGGGAGCTGTTTTTT
V gene: TRBV28; clone size: .; J gene: TRBJ1-4; D gene: .; CDR3 protein: CASSLFPPRQVTNEKLFF; CDR3 DNA: TGTGCCAGCAGTTTATTTCCCCCCCGACAAGTCACTAATGAAAAACTGTTTTTT
V gene: TRBV6-1; clone size: once; J gene: TRBJ2-7; D gene: TRBD2; CDR3 protein: CASSPLAEYYEQHF; CDR3 DNA: TGTGCCAGCAGCCCACTAGCGGAATACTACGAGCAGCACTTC
V gene: TRBV6-5; clone size: .; J gene: TRBJ1-2; D gene: .; CDR3 protein: CASSTPRQAAYGYTF; CDR3 DNA: TGTGCCAGCAGCACACCCAGACAGGCGGCCTATGGCTACACCTTC
V gene: TRBV19; clone size: .; J gene: TRBJ2-1; D gene: TRBD2; CDR3 protein: CASSKMASISGSGEQFF; CDR3 DNA: TGTGCCAGTAGCAAAATGGCCTCAATTAGCGGGAGCGGTGAGCAGTTCTTC
V gene: TRBV27; clone size: .; J gene: TRBJ2-7; D gene: TRBD1; CDR3 protein: CASSLIGRGLYEQYF; CDR3 DNA: TGTGCCAGCAGTTTGATTGGCAGGGGGCTCTACGAGCAGTACTTC
V gene: TRBV10-3; clone size: .; J gene: TRBJ2-7; D gene: TRBD2; CDR3 protein: CAISDSRLAGGSYEQYF; CDR3 DNA: TGTGCCATCAGTGATTCCCGACTAGCGGGGGGTTCCTACGAGCAGTACTTC
V gene: TRBV11-2; clone size: .; J gene: TRBJ2-7; D gene: TRBD1; CDR3 protein: CASNPDRADEQYF; CDR3 DNA: TGTGCCAGCAACCCGGACAGGGCTGACGAGCAGTACTTC
V gene: TRBV6-5; clone size: .; J gene: TRBJ1-1; D gene: TRBD1; CDR3 protein: CASSYSGQGATEAFF; CDR3 DNA: TGTGCCAGCAGTTACTCGGGACAGGGGGCCACTGAAGCTTTCTTT
V gene: TRBV13; clone size: .; J gene: TRBJ2-7; D gene: TRBD1; CDR3 protein: CASSAHRGPYEQYF; CDR3 DNA: TGTGCCAGCAGCGCCCACAGGGGCCCCTACGAGCAGTACTTC
V gene: TRBV7-6; clone size: .; J gene: TRBJ2-3; D gene: .; CDR3 protein: CASSPVQGLFTTDTQYF; CDR3 DNA: TGTGCCAGCAGCCCGGTGCAGGGGCTTTTCACAACAGATACGCAGTATTTT